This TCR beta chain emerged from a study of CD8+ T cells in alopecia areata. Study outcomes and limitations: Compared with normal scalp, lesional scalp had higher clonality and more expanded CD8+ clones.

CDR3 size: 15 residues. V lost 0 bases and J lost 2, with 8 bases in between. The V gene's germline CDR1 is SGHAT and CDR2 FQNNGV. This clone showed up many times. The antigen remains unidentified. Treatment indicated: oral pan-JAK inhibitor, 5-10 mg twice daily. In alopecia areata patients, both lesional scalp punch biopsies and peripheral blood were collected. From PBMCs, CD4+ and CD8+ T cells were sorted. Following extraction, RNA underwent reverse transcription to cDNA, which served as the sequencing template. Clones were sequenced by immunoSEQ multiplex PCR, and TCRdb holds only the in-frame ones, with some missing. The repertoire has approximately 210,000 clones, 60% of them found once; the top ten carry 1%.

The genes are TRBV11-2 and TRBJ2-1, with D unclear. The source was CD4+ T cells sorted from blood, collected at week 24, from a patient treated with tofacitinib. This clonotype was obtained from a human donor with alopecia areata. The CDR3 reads CASSLELGTYNEQFF. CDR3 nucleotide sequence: TGTGCCAGCAGCTTAGAGCTGGGGACCTACAATGAGCAGTTCTTC.